This T cell receptor beta chain was recorded in a study of neoadjuvant anti-PD-1 for oral cavity cancer. As for the study in general: Patients without progression got a fourth dose around day 43.

The protocol was immunoSEQ multiplex PCR, while the TCRdb copy is restricted to in-frame clones and leaves out a portion. The sample records fewer than 20,000 clones, 60% to 80% being singletons. With V trimmed by 6 bases and J by 5 bases, 5 bases remained unmatched. The CDR3 is 13 residues long. Germline assignment: CDR1 MGHDK and CDR2 SYGVNS. These newly diagnosed stage II-IVA oral cavity squamous cell carcinoma patients had no prior systemic or radiation treatment. Patients had HPV-negative, locally advanced oral cavity squamous cell carcinoma. This specimen consisted of PBMCs, obtained before nivolumab (anti-PD-1) treatment. The clonotype originates from a person aged 35-79 years with oral cavity squamous cell carcinoma. The chain joins TRBV25-1 to TRBJ2-7, with TRBD1 matching over 9 bases. CDR3 nucleotide sequence: TGTGCCAGCAGCGGGACAGGGAGCAACGAGCAGTACTTC. Translating gives CASSGTGSNEQYF.